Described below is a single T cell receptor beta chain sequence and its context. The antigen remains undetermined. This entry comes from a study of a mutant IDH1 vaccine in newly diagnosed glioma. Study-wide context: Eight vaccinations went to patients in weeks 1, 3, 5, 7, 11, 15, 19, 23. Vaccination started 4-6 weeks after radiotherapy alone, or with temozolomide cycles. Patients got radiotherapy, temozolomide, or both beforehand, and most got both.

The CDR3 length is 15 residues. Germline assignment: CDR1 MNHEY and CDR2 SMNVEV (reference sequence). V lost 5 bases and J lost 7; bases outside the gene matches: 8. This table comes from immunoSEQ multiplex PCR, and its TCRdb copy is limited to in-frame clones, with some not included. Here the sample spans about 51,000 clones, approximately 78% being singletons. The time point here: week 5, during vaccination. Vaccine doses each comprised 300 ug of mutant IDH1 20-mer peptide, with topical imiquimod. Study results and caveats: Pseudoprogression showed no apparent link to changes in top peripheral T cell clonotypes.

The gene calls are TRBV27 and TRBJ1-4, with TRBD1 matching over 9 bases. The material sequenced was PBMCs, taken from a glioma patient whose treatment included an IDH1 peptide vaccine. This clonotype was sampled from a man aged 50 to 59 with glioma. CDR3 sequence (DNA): TGTGCCAGCAGTGGACCGGGACAGGGCGGTGAAAAACTGTTTTTT. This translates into CASSGPGQGGEKLFF.